Shown below are 15 T cell receptor beta chains from a single sample sequenced in a study of blood T cell repertoires in COVID-19. Here immunoSEQ multiplex PCR was the method, and the copy in TCRdb shows in-frame clones only, minus some. The sample includes 85,000 to 120,000 clones, around nine tenths seen only once; the top ten take approximately 2%. Sequencing used peripheral blood. The source of these receptors is a man aged 50 to 59 with active COVID-19.

The rearrangement links TRBV5-5 to TRBJ1-6; 8 bases map to TRBD1. Germline CDR1 and CDR2: SGHKS and YYEKEE (reference sequence). The CDR3 contains 15 residues. V trimming: 4 bases; J trimming: 10 bases; junction bases outside the gene matches: 10. The CDR3 coding sequence is TGTGCCAGCAGCCTACGCCCGGACAGGGACTCACCCCTCCACTTT. The encoded protein is CASSLRPDRDSPLHF.

The V call is TRBV2, the J call TRBJ1-4, with 8 bases that match TRBD1. Germline CDR1 SNHLY, CDR2 FYNNEI. This CDR3 contains 17 residues. J gave up 2 bases and V 10 bases, and 15 bases lay outside the gene matches. The CDR3 nucleotides read TGTGCCACTACGCTAGGGACAGGAAGGACGACTAATGAAAAACTGTTTTTT. Translating gives CATTLGTGRTTNEKLFF. Full variable domain (missing parts from reference TRBV2 and TRBJ1-4): EPEVTQTPSHQVTQMGQEVILRCVPISNHLYFYWYRQILGQKVEFLVSFYNNEISEKSEIFDDQFSVERPDGSNFTLKIRSTKLEDSAMYFCATTLGTGRTTNEKLFFGSGTQLSVL.

The chain links TRBV6-5 to TRBJ2-7; a weak D match, TRBD1 (5 bases). The CDR3 extends over 13 amino acids. Trimming pared 2 bases from V and 2 bases from J, leaving 7 bases between. The germline CDR1 and CDR2 sequences are MNHEY and SVGAGI. This chain's CDR3 is CASSYLGPYEQYF. In nucleotides, the CDR3 is TGTGCCAGCAGTTACCTGGGGCCCTACGAGCAGTACTTC.

The J gene is TRBJ1-5, the V gene TRBV5-4, with D perhaps matching TRBD1 (5 bases). This CDR3 is 12 amino acids long. Germline loops: CDR1 SGHNT, CDR2 YYREEE (reference sequence). V gave up 10 bases and J gave up 4 bases, with 12 bases separating them. CDR3 nucleotide sequence: TGTGCCGAAAAGGGGATGAATCAGCCCCAGCATTTT. This sequence encodes CAEKGMNQPQHF.

This clone has only a few counts. The J gene is TRBJ1-3, the V gene TRBV7-9; D is perhaps TRBD1 (5 bases). The CDR3 has 19 amino acids. Germline V lookup: CDR1 SEHNR, CDR2 FQNEAQ (reference sequence). V lost 1 base and J lost 1, with 20 bases in between. The CDR3 loop reads CASSLGSWDWVSSGNTIYF. The CDR3 coding sequence is TGTGCCAGCAGCTTAGGGTCTTGGGACTGGGTTTCTTCTGGAAACACCATATATTTT.

As to this clone: The sample contains more than one DNA sequence encoding this CDR3. The chain combines TRBV15 with TRBJ1-5, with a possible D match to TRBD1 (5 bases). This CDR3 spans 13 amino acids. Germline V CDR1 and CDR2: LNHNV, YYDKDF (reference sequence). V lost 0 bases, J lost 5 bases, and 5 bases lay in between. The CDR3 nucleotides are TGTGCCACCAGCAGAGACAGGGATCAGCCCCAGCATTTT. It encodes CATSRDRDQPQHF.

The chain couples TRBV21-1 to TRBJ1-5; TRBD1 was called by the table and not checked on the DNA. TRBV21-1 is a known pseudogene. The CDR3 runs to 8 residues. The CDR3 nucleotides read TGTGCCAGTCTTACAAAGCATTTT. Amino acids: CASLTKHF.

The CDR3 loop is CASRRWESGGGTDTQYF. The CDR3 DNA is TGCGCCAGCCGCCGGTGGGAGAGCGGGGGCGGCACAGATACGCAGTATTTT. The chain links TRBV4-1 to TRBJ2-3, with TRBD2 matching 8 bases. Trimming removed 8 bases from V and 1 base from J; junction bases left unmatched: 14. Per the germline V gene, CDR1 is MGHRA and CDR2 is YSYEKL. The CDR3 is 17 amino acids.

The chain recombines TRBV3-1 (or the pseudogene TRBV3-2) with TRBJ1-6; D unresolved. Trimming left V 4 bases short and J 10 bases short, with 11 bases between. The CDR3 loop spans 13 amino acids. Germline-derived CDR1 and CDR2 are LGHDT and YNNKEL (reference sequence). This chain's CDR3 is CASSLGRESPLHF. The CDR3 DNA reads as TGTGCCAGCAGCCTCGGGAGAGAATCACCCCTCCACTTT.

V gene TRBV4-3 combines with J gene TRBJ2-5; 10 nucleotides align to TRBD2. The CDR3 loop spans 16 amino acids. CDR1 and CDR2 (germline): LGHNA, YSLEER. Trimming cost V 1 base and J 5 bases; bases outside gene matches: 7. CDR3 amino acids: CASSQGVAGGRETQYF. The CDR3 DNA reads TGCGCCAGCAGCCAAGGGGTAGCGGGGGGTCGGGAGACCCAGTACTTC.

The J gene is TRBJ1-2, the V gene TRBV29-1; 7 bases match TRBD1. This CDR3 spans 12 amino acids. Germline V CDR1 and CDR2: SQVTM, ANQGSEA. J lost 7 bases, V lost 3 bases, and 5 bases had no gene match. The chain's CDR3 is CSVDGTAGGYTF. In nucleotides, the CDR3 is TGCAGCGTTGATGGGACAGCTGGTGGCTACACCTTC.

This chain links TRBV6-5 with TRBJ1-2, with 10 bases that match TRBD1. The germline gives CDR1 MNHEY, CDR2 SVGAGI. The V and J ends lost 2 bases and 6 bases, in that order; junction bases with no gene match: 3. This CDR3 is built from 14 residues. In DNA, the CDR3 is TGTGCCAGCAGTTACCGGGACAGGGGTCATGGCTACACCTTC. It codes for CASSYRDRGHGYTF.

The chain uses TRBV19 and TRBJ2-5; D is possibly TRBD1 (5 bases). CDR1 is LNHDA and CDR2 is SQIVND in the germline V gene (reference sequence). This CDR3 region has 14 residues. Trimming removed 10 bases at V and 7 bases at J, with 22 bases between. The CDR3 nucleotides are TGTGCCACCACAGCCACCTTGGACCAGGGGACCCAGTACTTC. Its protein product is CATTATLDQGTQYF. The full variable domain, completed using reference TRBV19 and TRBJ2-5, is DGGITQSPKYLFRKEGQNVTLSCEQNLNHDAMYWYRQDPGQGLRLIYYSQIVNDFQKGDIAEGYSVSREKKESFPLTVTSAQKNPTAFYLCATTATLDQGTQYFGPGTRLLVL.

The chain carries TRBV10-3 and TRBJ1-3, with D maybe TRBD1 (6 bases). Trimming took 4 bases from V and 4 from J, leaving 14 bases between them. The CDR3 loop spans 15 amino acids. In germline, CDR1 is ENHRY, CDR2 SYGVKD. Here the CDR3 reads CAISVGQSGGNTIYF. The CDR3 region has the DNA TGTGCCATCAGTGTCGGACAGTCTGGGGGAAACACCATATATTTT.

The genes are TRBV29-1 and TRBJ2-1, with TRBD2 identical over 8 bases. Trimming at V came to 7 bases and at J to 1 base, leaving 9 bases not matched to a gene. There are 15 residues in the CDR3. Per germline, CDR1 SQVTM and CDR2 ANQGSEA. The CDR3 sequence: CSGVSGDASYNEQFF. Written as DNA, the CDR3 is TGCAGCGGCGTTAGCGGGGATGCTTCCTACAATGAGCAGTTCTTC.